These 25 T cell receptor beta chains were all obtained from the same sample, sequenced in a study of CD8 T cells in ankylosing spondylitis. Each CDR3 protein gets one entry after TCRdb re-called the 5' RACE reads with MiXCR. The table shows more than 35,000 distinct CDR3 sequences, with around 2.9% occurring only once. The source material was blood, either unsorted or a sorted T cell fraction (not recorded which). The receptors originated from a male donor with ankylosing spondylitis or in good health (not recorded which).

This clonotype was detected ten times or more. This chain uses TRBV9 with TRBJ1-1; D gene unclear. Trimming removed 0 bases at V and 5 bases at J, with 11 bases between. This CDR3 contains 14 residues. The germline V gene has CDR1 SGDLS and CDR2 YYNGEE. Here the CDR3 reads CASSVVSGGTEAFF. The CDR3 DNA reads TGTGCCAGCAGCGTAGTCTCGGGAGGGACTGAAGCTTTCTTT.

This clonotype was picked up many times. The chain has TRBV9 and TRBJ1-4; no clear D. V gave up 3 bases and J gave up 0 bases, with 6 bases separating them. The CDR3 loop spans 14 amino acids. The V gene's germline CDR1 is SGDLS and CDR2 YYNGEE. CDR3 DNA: TGTGCCAGCAGCGGACGGACAACTAATGAAAAACTGTTTTTT. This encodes CASSGRTTNEKLFF.

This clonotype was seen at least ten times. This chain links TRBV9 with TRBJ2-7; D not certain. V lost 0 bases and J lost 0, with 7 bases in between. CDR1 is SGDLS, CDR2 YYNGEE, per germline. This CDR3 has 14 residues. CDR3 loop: CASSVARSSYEQYF. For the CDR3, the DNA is TGTGCCAGCAGCGTAGCTAGGAGCTCCTACGAGCAGTACTTC.

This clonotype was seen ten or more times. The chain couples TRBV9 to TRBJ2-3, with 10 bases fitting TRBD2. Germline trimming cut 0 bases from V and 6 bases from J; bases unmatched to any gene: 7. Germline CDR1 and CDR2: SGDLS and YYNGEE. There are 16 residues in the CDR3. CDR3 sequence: CASSVAASGSFDTQYF. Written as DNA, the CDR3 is TGTGCCAGCAGCGTAGCGGCTAGCGGGAGCTTTGATACGCAGTATTTT.

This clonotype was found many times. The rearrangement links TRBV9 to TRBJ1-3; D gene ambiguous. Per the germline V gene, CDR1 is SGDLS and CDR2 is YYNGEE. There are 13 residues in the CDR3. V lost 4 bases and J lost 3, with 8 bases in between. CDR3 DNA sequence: TGTGCCAGCAGCCCGGGTGGTGGAAACACCATATATTTT. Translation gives CASSPGGGNTIYF.

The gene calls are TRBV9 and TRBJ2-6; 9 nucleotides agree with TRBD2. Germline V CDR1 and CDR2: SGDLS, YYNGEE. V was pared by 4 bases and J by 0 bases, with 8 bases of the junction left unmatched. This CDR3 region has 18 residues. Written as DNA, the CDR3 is TGTGCCAGCAGCCCTGGCGGCGGGAGGGGCTCTGGGGCCAACGTCCTGACTTTC. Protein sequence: CASSPGGGRGSGANVLTF.

CDR3: CASSVGGPGTDTQYF. The CDR3 DNA follows: TGTGCCAGCAGCGTAGGCGGGCCTGGCACAGATACGCAGTATTTT. The V and J genes are TRBV9 and TRBJ2-3; D is perhaps TRBD2 (5 bases). This CDR3 is built from 15 residues. Per the germline V gene, CDR1 is SGDLS and CDR2 is YYNGEE. V gave up 0 bases and J gave up 1 base, with 9 bases separating them.

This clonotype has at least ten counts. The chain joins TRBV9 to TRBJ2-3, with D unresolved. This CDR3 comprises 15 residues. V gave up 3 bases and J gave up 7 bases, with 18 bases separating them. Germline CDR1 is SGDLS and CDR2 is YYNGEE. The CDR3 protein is CASSDEKLGLYTQYF. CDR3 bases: TGTGCCAGCAGCGACGAAAAGCTTGGATTGTATACGCAGTATTTT.

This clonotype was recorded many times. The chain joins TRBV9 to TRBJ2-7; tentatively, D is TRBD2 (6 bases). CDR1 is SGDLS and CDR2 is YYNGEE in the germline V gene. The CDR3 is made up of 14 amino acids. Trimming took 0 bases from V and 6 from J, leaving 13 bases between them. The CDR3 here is CASSVALLASEQYF. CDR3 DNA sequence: TGTGCCAGCAGCGTAGCCTTACTAGCCAGCGAGCAGTACTTC.

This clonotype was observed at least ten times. The CDR3, as DNA: TGTGCCAGCAGCGTAGATGCCAACCAAGAGACCCAGTACTTC. This translates into CASSVDANQETQYF. The chain has TRBV9 and TRBJ2-5; D call uncertain. The germline V gene has CDR1 SGDLS and CDR2 YYNGEE. The CDR3 sequence is 14 residues long. Trimming removed 0 bases from V and 0 bases from J, with 6 bases in between.

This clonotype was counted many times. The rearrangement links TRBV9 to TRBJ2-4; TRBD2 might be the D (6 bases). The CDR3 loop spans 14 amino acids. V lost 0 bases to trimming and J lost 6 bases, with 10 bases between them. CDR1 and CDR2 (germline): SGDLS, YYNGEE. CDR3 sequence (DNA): TGTGCCAGCAGCGTAGGGAGGGCAGGAAACATTCAGTACTTC. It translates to CASSVGRAGNIQYF. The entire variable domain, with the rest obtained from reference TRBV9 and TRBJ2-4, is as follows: DSGVTQTPKHLITATGQRVTLRCSPRSGDLSVYWYQQSLDQGLQFLIQYYNGEERAKGNILERFSAQQFPDLHSELNLSSLELGDSALYFCASSVGRAGNIQYFGAGTRLSVL.

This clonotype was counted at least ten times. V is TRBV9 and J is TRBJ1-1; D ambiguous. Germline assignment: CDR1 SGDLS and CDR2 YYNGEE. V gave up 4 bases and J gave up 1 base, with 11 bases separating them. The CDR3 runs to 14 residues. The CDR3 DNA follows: TGTGCCAGCAGCCCTTCGACGGGGAACACTGAAGCTTTCTTT. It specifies CASSPSTGNTEAFF.

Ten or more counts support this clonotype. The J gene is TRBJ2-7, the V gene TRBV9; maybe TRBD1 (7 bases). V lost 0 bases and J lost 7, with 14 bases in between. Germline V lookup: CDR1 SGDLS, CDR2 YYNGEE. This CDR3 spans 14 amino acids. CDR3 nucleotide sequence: TGTGCCAGCAGCGTAGAACTGACAGGGAGGGAGCAGTACTTC. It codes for CASSVELTGREQYF.

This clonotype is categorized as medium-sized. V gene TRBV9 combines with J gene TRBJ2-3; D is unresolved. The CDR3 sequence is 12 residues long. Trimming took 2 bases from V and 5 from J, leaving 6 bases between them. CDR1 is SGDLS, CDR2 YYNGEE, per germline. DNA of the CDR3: TGTGCCAGCAGCGTGGATCTAGATACGCAGTATTTT. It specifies CASSVDLDTQYF.

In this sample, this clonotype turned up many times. CDR3: CASSQRTVAGGNNEQFF. The DNA for the CDR3 is TGTGCCAGCAGCCAGAGAACCGTAGCGGGAGGGAACAATGAGCAGTTCTTC. The chain recombines TRBV9 with TRBJ2-1, with 11 bases identical to TRBD2. Germline V gene lookup returns CDR1 SGDLS and CDR2 YYNGEE. The length of the CDR3 is 17 residues. Trimming at V came to 4 bases and at J to 5 bases, leaving 11 bases not matched to a gene. Supplemented by reference TRBV9 and TRBJ2-1, the full variable domain reads DSGVTQTPKHLITATGQRVTLRCSPRSGDLSVYWYQQSLDQGLQFLIQYYNGEERAKGNILERFSAQQFPDLHSELNLSSLELGDSALYFCASSQRTVAGGNNEQFFGPGTRLTVL.

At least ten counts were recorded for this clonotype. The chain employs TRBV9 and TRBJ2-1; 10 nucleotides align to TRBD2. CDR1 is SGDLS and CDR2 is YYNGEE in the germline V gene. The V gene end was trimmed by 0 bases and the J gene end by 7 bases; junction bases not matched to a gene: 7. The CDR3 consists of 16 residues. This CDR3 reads CASSVASGRGYNEQFF. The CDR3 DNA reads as TGTGCCAGCAGCGTAGCGAGCGGGAGGGGGTATAATGAGCAGTTCTTC.

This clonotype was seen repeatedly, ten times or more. The CDR3 region is CASSVVEITGELFF. The CDR3, as DNA: TGTGCCAGCAGCGTAGTGGAGATCACCGGGGAGCTGTTTTTT. V and J are TRBV9 and TRBJ2-2; unclear D gene. Trimming removed 0 bases at V and 4 bases at J, with 7 bases between. The CDR3 sequence is 14 residues long. CDR1 is SGDLS and CDR2 is YYNGEE in the germline V gene.

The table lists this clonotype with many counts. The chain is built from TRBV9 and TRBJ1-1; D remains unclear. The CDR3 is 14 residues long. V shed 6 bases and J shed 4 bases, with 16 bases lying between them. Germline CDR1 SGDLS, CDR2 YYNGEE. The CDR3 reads CASKDGREGTEAFF. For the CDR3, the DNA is TGTGCCAGCAAGGACGGAAGGGAGGGCACTGAAGCTTTCTTT.

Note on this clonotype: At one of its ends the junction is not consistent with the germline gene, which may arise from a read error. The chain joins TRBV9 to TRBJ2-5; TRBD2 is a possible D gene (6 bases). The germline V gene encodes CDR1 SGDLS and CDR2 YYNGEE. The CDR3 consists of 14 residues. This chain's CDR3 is CACSVGGIQETQYF. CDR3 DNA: TGTGCCTGCAGCGTAGGCGGGATCCAAGAGACCCAGTACTTC. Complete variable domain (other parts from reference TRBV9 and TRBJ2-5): DSGVTQTPKHLITATGQRVTLRCSPRSGDLSVYWYQQSLDQGLQFLIQYYNGEERAKGNILERFSAQQFPDLHSELNLSSLELGDSALYFCACSVGGIQETQYFGPGTRLLVL.

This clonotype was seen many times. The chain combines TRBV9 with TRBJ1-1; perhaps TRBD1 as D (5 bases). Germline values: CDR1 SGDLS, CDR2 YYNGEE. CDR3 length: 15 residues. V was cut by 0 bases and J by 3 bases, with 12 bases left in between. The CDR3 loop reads CASSVALRGDTEAFF. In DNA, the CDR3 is TGTGCCAGCAGCGTAGCTCTGAGGGGTGACACTGAAGCTTTCTTT.

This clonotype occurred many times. CDR3: CASSVGLPTDYEQYF. The CDR3 DNA sequence: TGTGCCAGCAGCGTCGGTCTTCCAACCGACTACGAGCAGTACTTC. This chain joins TRBV9 and TRBJ2-7, with D hard to call. Germline CDR1 SGDLS, CDR2 YYNGEE. Between the trimmed V and J ends, which lost 2 bases and 3 bases, there was a span of 15 bases. This CDR3 spans 15 amino acids.

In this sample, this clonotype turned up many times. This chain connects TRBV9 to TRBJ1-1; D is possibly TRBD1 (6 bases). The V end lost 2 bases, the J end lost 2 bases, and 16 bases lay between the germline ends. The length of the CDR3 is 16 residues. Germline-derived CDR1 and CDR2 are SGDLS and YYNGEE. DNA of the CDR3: TGTGCCAGCAGCGTGCCCCTGACAGGATTTAACACTGAAGCTTTCTTT. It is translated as CASSVPLTGFNTEAFF.

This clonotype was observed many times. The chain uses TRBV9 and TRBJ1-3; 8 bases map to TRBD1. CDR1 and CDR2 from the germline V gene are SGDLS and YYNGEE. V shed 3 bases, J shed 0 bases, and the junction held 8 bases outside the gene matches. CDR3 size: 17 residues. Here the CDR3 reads CASSGGRTGFSGNTIYF. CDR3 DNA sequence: TGTGCCAGCAGCGGTGGGCGGACAGGGTTCTCTGGAAACACCATATATTTT.

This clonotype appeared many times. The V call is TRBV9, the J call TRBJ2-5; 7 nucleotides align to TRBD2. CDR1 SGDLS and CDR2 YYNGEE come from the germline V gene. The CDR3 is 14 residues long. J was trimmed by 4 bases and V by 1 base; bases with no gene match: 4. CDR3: CASSVKVAGETQYF. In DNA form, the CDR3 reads TGTGCCAGCAGCGTAAAAGTAGCGGGAGAGACCCAGTACTTC.

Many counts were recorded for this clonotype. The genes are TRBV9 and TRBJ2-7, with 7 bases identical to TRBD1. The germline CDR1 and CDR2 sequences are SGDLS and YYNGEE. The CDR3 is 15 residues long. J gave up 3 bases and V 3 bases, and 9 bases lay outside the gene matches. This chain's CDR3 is CASSEYPGQNYEQYF. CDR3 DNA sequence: TGTGCCAGCAGCGAGTACCCGGGACAGAACTACGAGCAGTACTTC.